This record concerns one T cell receptor beta chain sequence. As originally analysed: Quantification of nucleated cells was approximated via reference gene primer amplification. This table comes from immunoSEQ multiplex PCR, and its TCRdb copy is limited to in-frame clones, with some not included. The V and J calls and the clone size are those of that table, but D and trimming were determined from the DNA. The data hold some 95,000 clones, with 70% to 85% observed a single time. The data derive from a study of blood T cell repertoires in COVID-19. Background on the study: Samples came from the United States, Italy and Spain, spanning acute and convalescent COVID-19. Sample material is recorded as cDNA or gDNA derived from T cells, B-cell-depleted T cells, or PBMCs.

Per germline, CDR1 SGDLS and CDR2 YYNGEE. The CDR3 contains 14 residues. V was cut by 4 bases and J by 5 bases, with 13 bases left in between. J is TRBJ1-5 and V is TRBV9; D gene ambiguous. The sequenced material came from peripheral blood. This TCR came from a man between 65 and 85 years old with acute or convalescent COVID-19. As DNA, the CDR3 is TGTGCCAGCAGCCCGAACAGCTTGGATCAGCCCCAGCATTTT. This codes for CASSPNSLDQPQHF.